This T cell receptor (beta chain) was recovered during a study of T cells in Graves' hyperthyroidism and ophthalmopathy. Study-level points and caveats: Blood also showed most of the thyroid clonotypes that were expanded above 0.001.

As for this clonotype: What it recognizes is unknown.

Amplification of TCR beta CDR3 regions was performed using RNA transcripts as template. Using the HTBI primer set, a first-round RT-PCR was run on the TCR CDR3. Via MiXCR, TCRdb re-called the multiplex PCR reads, giving one row per CDR3 protein. The table includes 400,000 to 550,000 distinct CDR3 sequences, roughly a quarter detected once. CDR1 and CDR2 (germline): MDHEN, SYDVKM. Trimming removed 6 bases at V and 2 bases at J, with 8 bases between. CDR3 length: 12 amino acids. The receptor's source is a woman aged 30 to 39 with Graves' ophthalmopathy. Material: blood. The genes are TRBV28 and TRBJ2-7; unclear D gene. In nucleotides, the CDR3 is TGTGCCAGCAGAAGCAGCACCTACGAGCAGTACTTC. Amino acids: CASRSSTYEQYF.